The clone carrying this TCR beta chain came up many times. Its target is unknown. The data stem from a study of molecular identifiers for immune sequencing clone quantification. Study in general: Across replicate runs, RNA obtained from approximately 20,000 or 100,000 naive CD8 cells was divided into five, with four undergoing sequencing.

The authors built bulk TCR libraries by previously described methods with listed TCR primers. From the PCR reads, TCRdb called clonotypes with MiXCR, one entry per CDR3 protein. The table has just under 650,000 distinct CDR3 sequences, about 20% seen once. Naive CD8 libraries used 20,000 to 1,000,000 sorted cells and 10%, 30% or 50% RNA. V lost 8 bases, J lost 2 bases, and 16 bases lay in between. The CDR3 covers 15 residues. Germline CDR1 and CDR2: SNHLY and FYNNEI. Findings of the study overall: Spiked Jurkat TCR RNA equivalent to one cell was reportedly detectable in approximately 970,000 naive cells.

V usage is TRBV2 and J usage is TRBJ1-5; D perhaps matches TRBD1 (5 bases). What was sequenced was naive CD8+ T cells from blood, with Jurkat cell RNA spiked in. The subset here: FACS-sorted CD8+CD4-CCR7+CD45RA+ naive T cells. This receptor was identified in a human donor in good health. Some libraries in this study had Jurkat cell RNA spiked in. The CDR3 DNA is TGTGCCAGCGGGGACTGGGCGGCGGGCAATCAGCCCCAGCATTTT. It codes for CASGDWAAGNQPQHF.